Below, one T cell receptor beta chain is given with its context. Followed longitudinally, the Seattle patients had been enrolled during active infection. This entry is derived from a study of blood T cell repertoires in COVID-19. Trimming removed 4 bases from V and 4 bases from J, with 3 bases in between. Germline CDR1 is KGHDR and CDR2 is SFDVKD. The CDR3 has 12 residues. Profiling relied on immunoSEQ multiplex PCR, and the TCRdb table lists in-frame clones only, not all of them. Here the sample spans about 200,000 clones, about four fifths being singletons. The receptor was isolated from a woman between 35 and 50 years old with COVID-19, enrolled during active disease. Sequenced material: peripheral blood. The chain carries TRBV24-1 and TRBJ2-2; D not certain. CDR3 nucleotides: TGTGCCACCAGTGACCTCACCGGGGAGCTGTTTTTT. This codes for CATSDLTGELFF.